This T cell receptor beta chain was observed in a study of immune cell composition in non-small cell lung cancer. Whole-study results and caveats: Smoking pack-years did not significantly correlate with tumour TCR-beta clonality. Tumour-reactive clones were not shown to match dominant in vivo tumour clones.

The normal lung sample lay at least 3 cm, and maximally far, from the tumour. Frozen unsorted single-cell suspensions supplied the genomic DNA. Between the trimmed V and J ends, which lost 8 bases and 0 bases, there was a span of 19 bases. The germline V gene encodes CDR1 MNHNY and CDR2 SVGAGI (reference sequence). The CDR3 is made up of 16 amino acids. Assay used: immunoSEQ multiplex PCR; TCRdb lists only in-frame clones, some missing. The sample has 5,000 to 7,000 clones, around 77% seen once. As to this clone: Its specificity is not known.

J is TRBJ1-2 and V is TRBV6-6; possible D gene TRBD1, 5 bases. This TCR came from a human donor with non-small cell lung cancer. Sequences were obtained from non-adjacent lung tissue. Written as DNA, the CDR3 is TGTGCCAGCGACAGCCATGATGGGATTACTAACTATGGCTACACCTTC. Translation: CASDSHDGITNYGYTF.